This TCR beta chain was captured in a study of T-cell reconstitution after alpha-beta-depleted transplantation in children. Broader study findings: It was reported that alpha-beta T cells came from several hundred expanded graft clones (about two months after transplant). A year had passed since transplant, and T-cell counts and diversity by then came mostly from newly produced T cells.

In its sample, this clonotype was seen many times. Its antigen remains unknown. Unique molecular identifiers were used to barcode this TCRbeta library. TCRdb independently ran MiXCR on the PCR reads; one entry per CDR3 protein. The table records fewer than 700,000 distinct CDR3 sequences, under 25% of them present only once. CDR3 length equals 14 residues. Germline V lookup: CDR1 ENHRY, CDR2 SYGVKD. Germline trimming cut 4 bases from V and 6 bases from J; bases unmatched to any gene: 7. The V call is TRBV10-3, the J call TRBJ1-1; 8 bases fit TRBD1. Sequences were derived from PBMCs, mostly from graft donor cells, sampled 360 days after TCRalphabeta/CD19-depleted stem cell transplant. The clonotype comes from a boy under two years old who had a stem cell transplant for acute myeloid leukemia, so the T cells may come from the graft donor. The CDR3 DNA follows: TGTGCCATCAGTGGGACAGGGAGAGAATCTGAAGCTTTCTTT. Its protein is CAISGTGRESEAFF.